This T cell receptor beta chain was documented in a study of human CD8 memory T cell subsets. Findings of the study overall: Only a minimal degree of mutual overlap characterized stem-like memory and precursor exhausted T cell repertoires. Only T cell receptor beta chains were sequenced in this study.

The CDR3 has 13 amino acids. Looked up from germline, CDR1 is SGHKS and CDR2 is YYEKEE (reference sequence). Production of TCR beta libraries used UMI-labeled 5' RACE as the method. Using the 5' RACE reads, TCRdb records one entry per CDR3 protein without DNA. Here the sample table reports about 6,700 distinct CDR3 sequences. Turning to this clonotype: Its antigen is currently unknown.

The TCR sequence derives from a human donor in good health. Sequenced: CD8+ T cells from PBMCs. This sequence joins TRBV5-5 and TRBJ2-7. The CDR3 sequence: CAILAGAAYEQYF.